Presented here are 7 T cell receptor beta chains from one specimen sequenced in a study of response to subunit inactivated influenza vaccine. TCRdb fed the RT-PCR reads into MiXCR, producing one record per CDR3 protein. The table includes roughly 620,000 distinct CDR3 sequences, 11% detected once. This sample was also put to use in a study of T cells expressing NK-cell markers. Per that study: TCR beta cDNA was made by 5'RACE template switching with UMIs.

The sample here was PBMCs from blood, taken on the day of vaccination. These receptors originate from a man between 50 and 59 years old who received an inactivated influenza vaccine.

The chain recombines TRBV9 with TRBJ2-2, with a possible D match to TRBD1 (6 bases). Per germline, CDR1 SGDLS and CDR2 YYNGEE. The CDR3 covers 16 residues. V lost 0 bases, J lost 4 bases, and 13 bases lay in between. DNA of the CDR3: TGTGCCAGCAGCGTAGTCGCAGGGGTGACCACCGGGGAGCTGTTTTTT. Amino acids: CASSVVAGVTTGELFF.

DNA of the CDR3: TGTGCCAGCAGTTACCCCTGGACAGGGAGAAACACTGAAGCTTTCTTT. Its protein is CASSYPWTGRNTEAFF. The chain combines TRBV28 with TRBJ1-1, with 8 nucleotides matching TRBD1. Germline V lookup: CDR1 MDHEN, CDR2 SYDVKM. Trimming at V came to 4 bases and at J to 2 bases, leaving 9 bases not matched to a gene. This CDR3 contains 16 residues. The full variable domain, completed using reference TRBV28 and TRBJ1-1, is DVKVTQSSRYLVKRTGEKVFLECVQDMDHENMFWYRQDPGLGLRLIYFSYDVKMKEKGDIPEGYSVSREKKERFSLILESASTNQTSMYLCASSYPWTGRNTEAFFGQGTRLTVV.

J is TRBJ1-6 and V is TRBV10-3; possibly TRBD1 for D (5 bases). V gave up 6 bases and J gave up 8 bases, with 14 bases separating them. Germline V gene data show CDR1 as ENHRY and CDR2 as SYGVKD. This CDR3 contains 14 residues. CDR3 bases: TGTGCCATCAGCCCCGGGACGGATTATTCACCCCTCCACTTT. Its protein product is CAISPGTDYSPLHF.

This clonotype was detected many times. This chain joins TRBV29-1 and TRBJ2-1; D is unresolved. Germline V gene lookup returns CDR1 SQVTM and CDR2 ANQGSEA. This CDR3 contains 11 residues. The V end lost 6 bases, the J end lost 7 bases, and 10 bases lay between the germline ends. The CDR3 DNA reads TGCAGCGTGCCTAGTCGGAATGAGCAGTTCTTC. Translation gives CSVPSRNEQFF.

This clonotype was picked up a small number of times. The chain is built from TRBV3-1 and TRBJ2-7; TRBD2 matches 8 bases. The V gene end was trimmed by 5 bases and the J gene end by 3 bases; junction bases not matched to a gene: 6. Looked up from germline, CDR1 is LGHDT and CDR2 is YNNKEL (reference sequence). The CDR3 consists of 14 residues. The CDR3, as DNA: TGTGCCAGCAGCACACTAGCGGCTCACTACGAGCAGTACTTC. As protein: CASSTLAAHYEQYF.

This clonotype occurred a few times. The genes are TRBV7-2 and TRBJ2-5; possible D gene TRBD2, 5 bases. With 3 bases removed from V and 2 bases from J, the gap between germline ends came to 10 bases. CDR1 is SGHTA, CDR2 FQGNSA, per germline. The CDR3 runs to 14 residues. CDR3 in amino acids: CASSFDYSQETQYF. The CDR3 nucleotides are TGTGCCAGCAGCTTTGACTACTCACAAGAGACCCAGTACTTC.

This clonotype was counted between two and nine times. This chain uses TRBV20-1 with TRBJ2-2; no clear D. CDR1 is DFQATT, CDR2 SNEGSKA, per germline (reference sequence). Trimming stripped 0 bases from V and 8 bases from J, with 4 bases between. This CDR3 is built from 11 residues. CDR3 in amino acids: CSARDSGELFF. As DNA, the CDR3 is TGCAGTGCTAGAGATTCAGGGGAGCTGTTTTTT.